Following are 24 T cell receptor beta chains from one sample sequenced in a study of blood T cell repertoires in COVID-19. Some clones are missing from TCRdb's copy, which holds only in-frame ones; the method was immunoSEQ multiplex PCR. The sample includes 75,000 to 85,000 clones, just over 85% of them seen just once. Sample: peripheral blood. The source of these receptors is a human donor in a cohort sampled during active COVID-19.

This chain uses TRBV3-1 (or the pseudogene TRBV3-2) with TRBJ1-1; possible D gene TRBD1, 6 bases. Germline CDR1 and CDR2: LGHDT and YNNKEL (reference sequence). Trimming removed 3 bases at V and 4 bases at J, with 12 bases between. This CDR3 is built from 14 residues. CDR3 sequence: CASSQGAATTEAFF. The CDR3 nucleotides read TGTGCCAGCAGCCAGGGGGCGGCCACCACTGAAGCTTTCTTT.

The gene calls are TRBV7-6 and TRBJ2-1; 7 bases fit TRBD1. The CDR3 loop spans 17 amino acids. The ends lost 5 bases at V and 0 bases at J; junction bases unmatched: 10. The germline CDR1 and CDR2 sequences are SGHVS and FNYEAQ. The CDR3 sequence is CASSTYGGTDSYNEQFF. The DNA for the CDR3 is TGTGCCAGCAGCACGTATGGTGGGACAGACTCCTACAATGAGCAGTTCTTC.

CDR3 DNA sequence: TGTGCCACCAGTGATTCTGGGACTAGAAGGGTCTCGGATACGCAGTATTTT. Amino acids: CATSDSGTRRVSDTQYF. The V and J genes are TRBV24-1 and TRBJ2-3, with 8 bases identical to TRBD2. Germline trimming cut 2 bases from V and 6 bases from J; bases unmatched to any gene: 12. The CDR3 is 17 amino acids. CDR1 and CDR2 from the germline V gene are KGHDR and SFDVKD.

This rearrangement joins TRBV3-1 (or the pseudogene TRBV3-2) to TRBJ2-2; 8 bases align to TRBD2. CDR3 size: 16 residues. Germline lookup yields CDR1 LGHDT and CDR2 YNNKEL (reference sequence). J gave up 0 bases and V 4 bases, and 4 bases lay outside the gene matches. CDR3 protein: CASSRGSGANTGELFF. The CDR3 nucleotides read TGTGCCAGCAGCCGAGGTAGCGGGGCGAACACCGGGGAGCTGTTTTTT.

This clone was counted once. The genes are TRBV4-1 and TRBJ1-6; 9 bases map to TRBD1. Germline values: CDR1 MGHRA, CDR2 YSYEKL. There are 15 residues in the CDR3. Germline trimming cut 1 base from V and 6 bases from J; bases unmatched to any gene: 1. The CDR3 nucleotides are TGCGCCAGCAGCCAAGGGGACAGGGTTAATTCACCCCTCCACTTT. Translated, it gives CASSQGDRVNSPLHF.

The V call is TRBV18, the J call TRBJ1-2, with 8 bases lining up with TRBD1. Trimming cost V 4 bases and J 0 bases; bases outside gene matches: 10. Germline CDR1 KGHSH, CDR2 LQKENI. The CDR3 is 17 amino acids. The CDR3 DNA reads TGTGCCAGCTCACGTATTCAGGGGGCGAGGGCTAACTATGGCTACACCTTC. Translated: CASSRIQGARANYGYTF. The full variable domain, its missing parts supplied by reference TRBV18 and TRBJ1-2, is NAGVMQNPRHLVRRRGQEARLRCSPMKGHSHVYWYRQLPEEGLKFMVYLQKENIIDESGMPKERFSAEFPKEGPSILRIQQVVRGDSAAYFCASSRIQGARANYGYTFGSGTRLTVV.

This chain uses TRBV6-5 with TRBJ2-7; D is possibly TRBD2 (5 bases). Germline V CDR1 and CDR2: MNHEY, SVGAGI. The CDR3 is 13 residues long. V was shortened by 7 bases and J by 0 bases, with 10 bases between the two germline ends. The CDR3 DNA follows: TGTGCCAGCAAAAGAACTAGCTCCTACGAGCAGTACTTC. Encoded protein: CASKRTSSYEQYF.

CDR3 bases: TGTGCCAGTAGTACTACAGGGTCTTCACCCCTCCACTTT. This translates into CASSTTGSSPLHF. The rearrangement joins TRBV19 to TRBJ1-6; a possible D gene is TRBD1 (6 bases). The length of the CDR3 is 13 residues. Germline CDR1 LNHDA, CDR2 SQIVND (reference sequence). V was shortened by 4 bases and J by 9 bases, with 10 bases between the two germline ends.

This sequence joins TRBV24-1 and TRBJ2-5; a weak D match, TRBD2 (5 bases). Trimming left V 2 bases short and J 0 bases short, with 9 bases between. Germline V gene sequence: CDR1 KGHDR, CDR2 SFDVKD. The CDR3 loop spans 15 amino acids. The CDR3 bases are TGTGCCACCAGTGATTGGGGAGTGTACCAAGAGACCCAGTACTTC. Its translation is CATSDWGVYQETQYF.

V usage is TRBV21-1 and J usage is TRBJ2-2; the table's D call, TRBD1, was not checked against the DNA. TRBV21-1 is marked as a pseudogene. The CDR3 is 17 amino acids. The DNA of the CDR3 is TGTGCCAGGCAACCACCTAGACAGAGACCTAACACCGGGGAGCTGTTTTTT. Translated, it gives CARQPPRQRPNTGELFF.

The CDR3 sequence: CASSLVGNYNEQFF. In DNA, the CDR3 is TGCGCCAGCAGCTTGGTGGGCAATTACAATGAGCAGTTCTTC. The gene calls are TRBV5-1 and TRBJ2-1; no clear D gene. The germline gives CDR1 SGHRS, CDR2 YFSETQ. V dropped 0 bases and J dropped 4 bases, with 8 bases sitting between them. The CDR3 runs 14 residues.

The chain is built from TRBV3-1 (or the pseudogene TRBV3-2) and TRBJ1-1; a possible D gene is TRBD1 (6 bases). This CDR3 is built from 17 residues. Between the trimmed V and J ends, which lost 4 bases and 0 bases, there was a span of 18 bases. Germline V gene data show CDR1 as LGHDT and CDR2 as YNNKEL (reference sequence). CDR3 nucleotide sequence: TGTGCCAGCAGCCGTGGGGGGGCAGGGACGATGAACACTGAAGCTTTCTTT. Translated: CASSRGGAGTMNTEAFF.

The genes are TRBV28 and TRBJ2-3, with 12 bases that match TRBD1. CDR3 length equals 15 residues. V lost 5 bases and J lost 7; bases outside the gene matches: 7. The germline V gene has CDR1 MDHEN and CDR2 SYDVKM. CDR3 sequence: CASSPPGQGANTQYF. DNA of the CDR3: TGTGCCAGCAGTCCTCCGGGACAGGGGGCAAATACGCAGTATTTT.

The CDR3: CASRPGQGYGYTF. The CDR3 bases are TGTGCCAGCAGGCCGGGACAGGGCTATGGCTACACCTTC. The chain joins TRBV6-5 to TRBJ1-2; 9 nucleotides align to TRBD1. V lost 6 bases and J lost 4; bases outside the gene matches: 3. The CDR3 has 13 residues. Germline assignment: CDR1 MNHEY and CDR2 SVGAGI.

This clone has only one observation. The rearrangement uses TRBV12-5 and TRBJ1-5, with D perhaps matching TRBD1 (6 bases). Trimming removed 5 bases from V and 5 bases from J, with 10 bases in between. The CDR3 is 13 amino acids. The germline V gene has CDR1 LGHNT and CDR2 FRNRAP. CDR3 bases: TGTGCTAGTGGTCTTACAGGGTATCAGCCCCAGCATTTT. This codes for CASGLTGYQPQHF. The full variable domain, in which reference TRBV12-5 and TRBJ1-5 provide the parts outside the CDR3, is DARVTQTPRHKVTEMGQEVTMRCQPILGHNTVFWYRQTMMQGLELLAYFRNRAPLDDSGMPKDRFSAEMPDATLATLKIQPSEPRDSAVYFCASGLTGYQPQHFGDGTRLSIL.

This clone was recorded only once. The rearrangement uses TRBV10-1 and TRBJ2-3; 10 nucleotides agree with TRBD1. Germline CDR1 WNHNN, CDR2 SYGVQD (reference sequence). V lost 6 bases and J lost 6; bases outside the gene matches: 15. The CDR3 runs to 17 residues. CDR3 loop: CASSPSRGQGVRDTQYF. The CDR3 DNA sequence: TGCGCCAGCAGCCCCAGCCGTGGACAGGGGGTTAGGGATACGCAGTATTTT.

This chain uses TRBV7-9 with TRBJ2-5; D unresolved. Germline-derived CDR1 and CDR2 are SEHNR and FQNEAQ (reference sequence). The length of the CDR3 is 12 residues. Trimming took 3 bases from V and 2 from J, leaving 4 bases between them. In nucleotides, the CDR3 is TGTGCCAGCAGCTTGAGACAAGAGACCCAGTACTTC. Residues: CASSLRQETQYF.

The chain is built from TRBV29-1 and TRBJ2-7; a weak D match, TRBD1 (6 bases). The length of the CDR3 is 12 residues. V lost 3 bases and J 2 bases, leaving 8 bases between the germline ends. CDR1 is SQVTM, CDR2 ANQGSEA, per germline. CDR3 region: CSVEGAPYEQYF. In DNA form, the CDR3 reads TGCAGCGTTGAGGGGGCCCCCTACGAGCAGTACTTC.

This clone was observed a handful of times. The V call is TRBV29-1, the J call TRBJ2-7; 9 positions agree with TRBD1. CDR3 size: 13 residues. The germline gives CDR1 SQVTM, CDR2 ANQGSEA. J was trimmed by 5 bases and V by 0 bases; bases with no gene match: 2. The CDR3 loop reads CSVEERTGDEQYF. In nucleotides, the CDR3 is TGCAGCGTTGAAGAGAGGACAGGGGACGAGCAGTACTTC.

The rearrangement uses TRBV5-1 and TRBJ2-5, with TRBD1 as a possible D gene (5 bases). The ends were cut back, 5 bases at V and 2 bases at J, with 10 bases in the middle. This CDR3 is built from 13 residues. The germline V gene has CDR1 SGHRS and CDR2 YFSETQ. As DNA, the CDR3 is TGCGCCAGCAGTCGTCAGGGTCAAGAGACCCAGTACTTC. Translation: CASSRQGQETQYF.

This chain's CDR3 is CASSTGQGPYEQYF. CDR3 DNA sequence: TGTGCCAGTAGTACCGGACAGGGCCCCTACGAGCAGTACTTC. This chain connects TRBV19 to TRBJ2-7, with 8 bases that match TRBD1. The J segment lost 2 bases and the V segment lost 4 bases, leaving 4 bases of the junction unmatched. CDR1 LNHDA and CDR2 SQIVND come from the germline V gene (reference sequence). This CDR3 has 14 amino acids.

The chain links TRBV6-5 to TRBJ2-7, with a tentative D call TRBD1 (8 bases). Germline CDR1 and CDR2: MNHEY and SVGAGI. The length of the CDR3 is 13 residues. Between the trimmed V and J ends, which lost 9 bases and 3 bases, there was a span of 15 bases. The CDR3 is CASLHRGGYEQYF. CDR3 sequence (DNA): TGTGCCAGTCTCCACAGGGGGGGCTACGAGCAGTACTTC.

The chain joins TRBV28 to TRBJ1-3, with D possibly being TRBD1 (6 bases). This CDR3 region has 14 residues. V lost 5 bases to trimming and J lost 3 bases, with 11 bases between them. Germline V gene sequence: CDR1 MDHEN, CDR2 SYDVKM. The CDR3 DNA reads as TGTGCCAGCAGTGAAAAGACAGGTGGAAACACCATATATTTT. Translating gives CASSEKTGGNTIYF.

J is TRBJ1-4 and V is TRBV2, with D tentatively TRBD1 (6 bases). V was pared by 5 bases and J by 6 bases, with 13 bases between. Per germline, CDR1 SNHLY and CDR2 FYNNEI. CDR3 length: 14 amino acids. The CDR3 protein is CASSSTGYDEKLFF. The CDR3 region has the DNA TGTGCCAGCAGTTCAACAGGGTACGATGAAAAACTGTTTTTT.